This T cell receptor (beta chain) was found in a study of blood T cell repertoires in COVID-19. At the level of the study: Collection of acute and convalescent COVID-19 samples took place in the United States, Italy and Spain. In each case, the material was cDNA or gDNA derived from T cells, B-cell-depleted T cells, or PBMCs.

This clone was counted only a few times. In the source study's methods: Reference gene primer amplification gave nucleated cell count estimates. Profiled with immunoSEQ multiplex PCR; TCRdb holds only in-frame clones, not every one. Clone size and the V and J calls come from that table; the DNA yielded D and trimming. This table has some 190,000 clones, approximately 86% appearing once. The material sequenced was peripheral blood. This sequence was found in a man between 18 and 29 years old with active or convalescent COVID-19.

CDR3 loop: CASSLQPGGSTEAFF. As DNA, the CDR3 is TGTGCCAGCAGCTTACAACCAGGGGGGTCCACTGAAGCTTTCTTT. V gene TRBV7-2 combines with J gene TRBJ1-1, with TRBD1 matching over 7 bases. Trimming cost V 2 bases and J 4 bases; bases outside gene matches: 7. Looked up from germline, CDR1 is SGHTA and CDR2 is FQGNSA. The length of the CDR3 is 15 residues.